The source of this TCR beta chain is a study of a mutant IDH1 vaccine in newly diagnosed glioma. Study details: At week 47 came visit V13, while visit V12 had come at week 35. Study findings and constraints: Variations in leading peripheral T cell clonotypes appeared to have no connection with pseudoprogression.

As concerns this clone: Its antigen is unidentified.

Noted time point: week 47, end of study. A single vaccine dose contained 300 ug of mutant IDH1 20-mer peptide, and topical imiquimod was used with it. The assay was immunoSEQ multiplex PCR, and TCRdb's table has in-frame clones only and misses some. The table includes tens of thousands of clones, 80% to 85% detected once. V lost 0 bases, J lost 7 bases, and 11 bases lay in between. CDR3 size: 13 residues. The germline gives CDR1 SGHDT, CDR2 YYEEEE. This sample comprised PBMCs, obtained from a glioma patient whose treatment included an IDH1 peptide vaccine. The chain joins TRBV5-6 to TRBJ2-7, with D perhaps TRBD1 or TRBD2 (6 bases each). This clonotype was sampled from a man younger than 40 with glioma. CDR3 DNA: TGTGCCAGCAGCTTGGGTGGGGGGACAGAGCAGTACTTC. This gives the protein CASSLGGGTEQYF.